This is a list of T cell receptor beta chains from one sample in a study of radiotherapy plus CTLA-4 blockade in lung cancer. The data were produced by immunoSEQ multiplex PCR, yet TCRdb's version contains in-frame clones alone and is incomplete. The repertoire has tens of thousands of clones, 65% to 80% of them found once; the top ten carry 3% to 4%. The sample consisted of peripheral blood, taken from a patient treated with radiotherapy plus ipilimumab. These receptors all come from a human donor with non-small cell lung cancer who had a partial response to radiotherapy plus ipilimumab. Both conserved end residues are part of each CDR3. Each record gives: J gene, D gene, V gene, clone size, CDR3 protein, CDR3 DNA. The D gene is left open where the match is weak. Some rows have no size entry. The others give once, few or many, or a class for an expanded clone.

j_gene: TRBJ1-2; d_gene: TRBD1; v_gene: TRBV5-6; abundance: NA; CDR3aa: CASSPGTGGYYGYTF; CDR3nt: TGTGCCAGCAGCCCCGGGACAGGGGGCTACTATGGCTACACCTTC
j_gene: TRBJ1-5; d_gene: NA; v_gene: TRBV19; abundance: NA; CDR3aa: CASSSTGNQPQHF; CDR3nt: TGTGCCAGTAGTTCAACAGGCAATCAGCCCCAGCATTTT
j_gene: TRBJ1-1; d_gene: NA; v_gene: TRBV6-1; abundance: once; CDR3aa: CASSELGRVAEAFF; CDR3nt: TGTGCCAGCAGTGAGCTTGGCAGGGTAGCCGAAGCTTTCTTT
j_gene: TRBJ1-1; d_gene: TRBD1; v_gene: TRBV29-1; abundance: NA; CDR3aa: CSATDRGETEAFF; CDR3nt: TGCAGCGCTACGGACAGGGGAGAAACTGAAGCTTTCTTT
j_gene: TRBJ2-1; d_gene: TRBD2; v_gene: TRBV2; abundance: few; CDR3aa: CASSKNWVLAGVNEQFF; CDR3nt: TGTGCCAGCAGCAAGAATTGGGTTCTAGCGGGGGTCAATGAGCAGTTCTTC
j_gene: TRBJ1-5; d_gene: TRBD1; v_gene: TRBV27; abundance: NA; CDR3aa: CASSPRTGLVGNDQPQHF; CDR3nt: TGTGCCAGCAGTCCGCGGACAGGGCTGGTGGGAAACGATCAGCCCCAGCATTTT
j_gene: TRBJ2-7; d_gene: TRBD2; v_gene: TRBV19; abundance: NA; CDR3aa: CASSIGAGGVYEQYF; CDR3nt: TGTGCCAGTAGTATTGGGGCGGGGGGAGTCTACGAGCAGTACTTC
j_gene: TRBJ1-6; d_gene: NA; v_gene: TRBV5-1; abundance: NA; CDR3aa: CASSLSGFDSPLHF; CDR3nt: TGCGCCAGCAGCTTGTCGGGTTTCGATTCACCCCTCCACTTT
j_gene: TRBJ2-7; d_gene: NA; v_gene: TRBV2; abundance: NA; CDR3aa: CASTRGTWDNEQYF; CDR3nt: TGTGCCAGCACGCGAGGGACCTGGGACAACGAGCAGTACTTC
j_gene: TRBJ1-5; d_gene: NA; v_gene: TRBV2; abundance: NA; CDR3aa: CASSQDYQPQHF; CDR3nt: TGTGCCAGCAGTCAGGATTATCAGCCCCAGCATTTT
j_gene: TRBJ1-1; d_gene: TRBD1; v_gene: TRBV7-2; abundance: NA; CDR3aa: CASSPHGYRGKNTEAFF; CDR3nt: TGTGCCAGCAGCCCCCACGGCTACAGGGGAAAGAACACTGAAGCTTTCTTT
j_gene: TRBJ1-2; d_gene: NA; v_gene: TRBV6-4; abundance: once; CDR3aa: CASSPQTGTNYGYTF; CDR3nt: TGTGCCAGCAGTCCCCAGACAGGAACTAACTATGGCTACACCTTC
j_gene: TRBJ2-7; d_gene: TRBD1; v_gene: TRBV19; abundance: NA; CDR3aa: CASSRQGEASEQYF; CDR3nt: TGTGCCAGTAGCAGACAGGGAGAAGCCTCCGAGCAGTACTTC
j_gene: TRBJ2-2; d_gene: NA; v_gene: TRBV21-1; abundance: NA; CDR3aa: CASAVAGGVITGELFF; CDR3nt: TGTGCCAGCGCCGTTGCGGGGGGGGTTATCACCGGGGAGCTGTTTTTT
j_gene: TRBJ2-7; d_gene: NA; v_gene: TRBV1; abundance: few; CDR3aa: CTSSPAGGGIDEQYF; CDR3nt: TGCACCAGCAGCCCCGCCGGGGGGGGGATTGACGAGCAGTACTTC
j_gene: TRBJ1-6; d_gene: TRBD1; v_gene: TRBV11-2; abundance: NA; CDR3aa: CASSLGLPGQGFLNSPLHF; CDR3nt: TGTGCCAGCAGCTTAGGGCTACCGGGACAGGGGTTTCTTAATTCACCCCTCCACTTT
j_gene: TRBJ2-5; d_gene: NA; v_gene: TRBV9; abundance: NA; CDR3aa: CASSGAGFQETQYF; CDR3nt: TGTGCCAGCAGCGGGGCGGGGTTTCAAGAGACCCAGTACTTC
j_gene: TRBJ2-5; d_gene: NA; v_gene: TRBV7-8; abundance: NA; CDR3aa: CASSLEDYRETQYF; CDR3nt: TGTGCCAGCAGCTTAGAGGACTATCGTGAGACCCAGTACTTC
j_gene: TRBJ2-1; d_gene: TRBD2; v_gene: TRBV5-1; abundance: NA; CDR3aa: CASSLGTSGPDSQFF; CDR3nt: TGCGCCAGCAGCTTAGGGACTAGCGGGCCGGACTCACAGTTCTTC
j_gene: TRBJ1-1; d_gene: NA; v_gene: TRBV5-4; abundance: NA; CDR3aa: CASSSTGLSEAFF; CDR3nt: TGTGCCAGCAGCTCAACAGGGTTGTCTGAAGCTTTCTTT
j_gene: TRBJ1-4; d_gene: TRBD1; v_gene: TRBV6-5; abundance: NA; CDR3aa: CASSRQGLGNEKLFF; CDR3nt: TGTGCCAGCAGTCGACAGGGTTTGGGAAATGAAAAACTGTTTTTT
j_gene: TRBJ2-7; d_gene: TRBD2; v_gene: TRBV19; abundance: NA; CDR3aa: CASSAYGGEQYF; CDR3nt: TGTGCCAGTAGTGCATACGGGGGGGAGCAGTACTTC
j_gene: TRBJ2-6; d_gene: TRBD1; v_gene: TRBV5-1; abundance: few; CDR3aa: CASSDWDRGGSGANVLTF; CDR3nt: TGCGCCAGCAGCGACTGGGACAGGGGGGGCTCTGGGGCCAACGTCCTGACTTTC
j_gene: TRBJ2-3; d_gene: TRBD2; v_gene: TRBV4-2; abundance: NA; CDR3aa: CASGKGGLAGGPRTDTQYF; CDR3nt: TGTGCCAGCGGCAAGGGGGGTCTAGCGGGGGGGCCGCGCACAGATACGCAGTATTTT
j_gene: TRBJ2-2; d_gene: NA; v_gene: TRBV30; abundance: NA; CDR3aa: CAQNQGRNTGELFF; CDR3nt: TGTGCCCAAAATCAGGGGAGGAACACCGGGGAGCTGTTTTTT
j_gene: TRBJ2-3; d_gene: NA; v_gene: TRBV5-6; abundance: once; CDR3aa: CASSLPWRGTDTQYF; CDR3nt: TGTGCCAGCAGCTTACCTTGGCGGGGCACAGATACGCAGTATTTT
j_gene: TRBJ2-5; d_gene: TRBD2; v_gene: TRBV5-1; abundance: NA; CDR3aa: CASSPSVAGGYQETQYF; CDR3nt: TGCGCCAGCAGCCCATCGGTGGCGGGGGGGTACCAAGAGACCCAGTACTTC
j_gene: TRBJ2-7; d_gene: TRBD1; v_gene: TRBV7-9; abundance: NA; CDR3aa: CASSSELLTGGTGLDEQYF; CDR3nt: TGTGCCAGCAGCTCCGAGCTCCTTACCGGGGGGACAGGGCTGGACGAGCAGTACTTC